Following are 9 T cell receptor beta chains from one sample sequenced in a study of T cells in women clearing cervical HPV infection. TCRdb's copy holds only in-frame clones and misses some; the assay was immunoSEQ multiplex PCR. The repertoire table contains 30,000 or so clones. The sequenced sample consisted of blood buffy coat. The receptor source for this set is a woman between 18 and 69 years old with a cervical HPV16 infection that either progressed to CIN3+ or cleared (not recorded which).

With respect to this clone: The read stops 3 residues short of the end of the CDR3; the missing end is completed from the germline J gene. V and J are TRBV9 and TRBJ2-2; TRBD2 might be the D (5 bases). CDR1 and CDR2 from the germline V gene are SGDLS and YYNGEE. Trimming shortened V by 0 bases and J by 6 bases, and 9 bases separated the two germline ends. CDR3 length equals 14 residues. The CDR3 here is CASSVEGAAGELFF. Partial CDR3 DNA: TGTGCCAGCAGCGTAGAGGGAGCGGCCGGGGAG.

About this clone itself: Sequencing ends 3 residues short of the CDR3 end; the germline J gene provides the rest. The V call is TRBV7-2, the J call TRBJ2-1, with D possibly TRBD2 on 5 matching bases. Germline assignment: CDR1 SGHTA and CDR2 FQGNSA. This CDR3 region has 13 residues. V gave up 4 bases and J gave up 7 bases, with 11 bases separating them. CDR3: CASSSRPGNEQFF. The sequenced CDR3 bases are TGTGCCAGCAGCTCACGCCCGGGGAATGAG.

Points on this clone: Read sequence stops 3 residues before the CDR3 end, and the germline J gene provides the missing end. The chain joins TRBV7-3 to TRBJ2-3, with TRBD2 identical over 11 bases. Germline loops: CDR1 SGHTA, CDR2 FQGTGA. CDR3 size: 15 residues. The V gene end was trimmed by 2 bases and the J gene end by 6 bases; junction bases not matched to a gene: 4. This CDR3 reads CASSLLAGGVDTQYF. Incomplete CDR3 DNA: TGTGCCAGCAGCTTACTAGCGGGGGGCGTGGATACG. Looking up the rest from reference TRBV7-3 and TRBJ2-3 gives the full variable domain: GAGVSQTPSNKVTEKGKYVELRCDPISGHTALYWYRQSLGQGPEFLIYFQGTGAADDSGLPNDRFFAVRPEGSVSTLKIQRTERGDSAVYLCASSLLAGGVDTQYFGPGTRLTVL.

The part of the CDR3 DNA that was read is TGCAGTGCCGCCGGGACAGATCGGTATGAA. This codes for CSAAGTDRYE. The full-length CDR3 reads as CSAAGTDRYEAFF. The chain combines TRBV20-1 with TRBJ1-1; 7 nucleotides line up with TRBD1. Read data end 3 residues before the CDR3 end; the end is taken from the germline J gene. V trimming: 6 bases; J trimming: 7 bases; junction bases outside the gene matches: 11. The CDR3 runs 13 residues. The V gene's germline CDR1 is DFQATT and CDR2 SNEGSKA (reference sequence).

The CDR3 region is CASSIQGADTQYF. The CDR3 bases that were read are TGTGCCAGCAGTATACAGGGGGCAGATACG. V is TRBV2 and J is TRBJ2-3, with TRBD1 matching 8 bases. Read coverage stops 3 residues before the CDR3 terminus; the germline J gene supplies the remainder. Germline-derived CDR1 and CDR2 are SNHLY and FYNNEI. The CDR3 loop spans 13 amino acids. The V and J ends lost 5 bases and 4 bases, in that order; junction bases with no gene match: 2.

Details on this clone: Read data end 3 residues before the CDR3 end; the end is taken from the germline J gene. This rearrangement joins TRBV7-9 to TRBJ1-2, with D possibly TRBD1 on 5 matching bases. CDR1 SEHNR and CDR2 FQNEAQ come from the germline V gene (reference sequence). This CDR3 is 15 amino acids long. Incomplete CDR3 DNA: TGTGCCAGCAGCCCGGGACTAGCGATTGGCTACGAC. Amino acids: CASSPGLAIGYD. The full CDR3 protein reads CASSPGLAIGYDYTF.

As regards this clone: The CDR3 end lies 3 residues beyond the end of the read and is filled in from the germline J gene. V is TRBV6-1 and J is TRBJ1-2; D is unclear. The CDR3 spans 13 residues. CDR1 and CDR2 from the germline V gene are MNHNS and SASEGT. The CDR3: CASSEQPLAGYTF. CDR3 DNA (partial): TGTGCCAGCAGTGAACAGCCCCTGGCGGGT.

Incomplete CDR3 DNA: TGTGCCAGCAGCGGAGAAGGGGGCCCGTCCGAG. This encodes CASSGEGGPSE. The entire CDR3 reads CASSGEGGPSEQYF. The chain is built from TRBV5-6 and TRBJ2-7; 7 bases align to TRBD1. The read stops 3 residues short of the end of the CDR3; the missing end is completed from the germline J gene. This CDR3 region has 14 residues. V shed 4 bases, J shed 6 bases, and the junction held 10 bases outside the gene matches. CDR1 and CDR2 from the germline V gene are SGHDT and YYEEEE.

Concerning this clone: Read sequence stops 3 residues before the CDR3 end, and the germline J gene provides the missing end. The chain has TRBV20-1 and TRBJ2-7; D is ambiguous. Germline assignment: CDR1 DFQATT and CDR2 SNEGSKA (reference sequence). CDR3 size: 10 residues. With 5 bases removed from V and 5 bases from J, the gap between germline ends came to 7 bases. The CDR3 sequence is CSADQNEQYF. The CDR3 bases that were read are TGCAGTGCTGATCAGAACGAG.